This T cell receptor beta chain was identified during a study of blood T cell repertoires in COVID-19. In this sample, this clone turned up a few times. Only in-frame clones appear in the TCRdb table, and some are missing; sequencing was by immunoSEQ multiplex PCR. The sample yields more than 300,000 clones, roughly 90% seen once. CDR3 length: 12 residues. V was trimmed by 8 bases and J by 4 bases, leaving 11 bases between them. Per the germline V gene, CDR1 is LGHDT and CDR2 is YNNKEL (reference sequence). The TCR comes from a man aged 18-30 years who had recovered from COVID-19. Sequencing was carried out using peripheral blood. The V call is TRBV3-1 (or the pseudogene TRBV3-2), the J call TRBJ1-2; D may be TRBD1 (6 bases). This CDR3 is CASAQGSYGYTF. Written as DNA, the CDR3 is TGTGCCAGCGCACAGGGTAGCTATGGCTACACCTTC.